This record concerns one T cell receptor beta chain sequence. This entry is derived from a study of blood T cell repertoires in COVID-19. As for the study in general: In each case, the material was cDNA or gDNA derived from T cells, B-cell-depleted T cells, or PBMCs.

V lost 0 bases and J lost 0, with 8 bases in between. Germline values: CDR1 SGHKS, CDR2 YYEKEE (reference sequence). This CDR3 contains 15 residues. Sequencing was performed with immunoSEQ multiplex PCR; in TCRdb, only in-frame clones are kept and a portion is missing. The repertoire holds fewer than 20,000 clones, with roughly 82% as singletons. The receptor was isolated from a man aged 80 or over with active COVID-19. The chain links TRBV5-5 to TRBJ2-3, with TRBD1 as a possible D gene (6 bases). The sequencing input was peripheral blood. The CDR3 DNA reads TGTGCCAGCAGCTTGGTGGACAGCAGCACAGATACGCAGTATTTT. The encoded protein is CASSLVDSSTDTQYF.